The clone carrying this T cell receptor beta chain turned up a few times. This sample was included in a study of beta chain features in type 1 diabetes. For the study at large: Healthy donors and patients had similar age, gender and cell yields.

Every isolated RNA sample was fully reverse transcribed, so sequencing captured expressed TCRB transcripts. TCRdb's table, derived via immunoSEQ multiplex PCR, lists solely in-frame clones and lacks some. This sample carries 300,000 to 350,000 clones, 15% to 20% of them seen once, and the ten largest clones take 0.044%. Using CD45RO/CCR7/CD25/CD127/CD95/CD27, CD4+ naive, central memory, regulatory and stem cell-like memory cells were sorted. The CDR3 sequence is 12 residues long. The V gene's germline CDR1 is GTSNPN and CDR2 SVGIG (reference sequence). The V end was cut by 7 bases, the J end by 5 bases, with 15 bases between.

The J gene is TRBJ2-7, the V gene TRBV30; D possibly corresponds to TRBD1 (6 bases). The receptor was derived from a woman under 30 in good health. The sequenced material came from naive CD4+ T cells from blood. The CDR3 is CAFTRDTHEQYF. CDR3 bases: TGTGCCTTTACACGGGACACCCACGAGCAGTACTTC.